The 32 T cell receptor beta chains given below trace back to one sample, sequenced in a study of T cell repertoires in cytomegalovirus infection. Their specific antigens are unknown. TCRdb used MiXCR to reprocess the reads, holding one entry per CDR3 protein. The table lists roughly 920,000 distinct CDR3 sequences, about 33% of them singletons. Sample: cultured CD8+ T cells from PBMCs, taken from culture after CMV antigen stimulation. Receptor source: a human donor in good health (CMV status not recorded). Some clones in this sample may be carry-over from other donors' samples.

The V gene is TRBV7-8, the J gene TRBJ1-2; a possible D gene is TRBD1 (5 bases). This CDR3 has 13 amino acids. Germline assignment: CDR1 SGHVS and CDR2 FQNEAQ. V dropped 4 bases and J dropped 4 bases, with 10 bases sitting between them. The CDR3 sequence is CASSSGRAYGYTF. CDR3 nucleotides: TGTGCCAGCAGCTCGGGACGGGCCTATGGCTACACCTTC.

The CDR3: CASWTSDTGELFF. CDR3 sequence (DNA): TGTGCCAGTTGGACTAGTGACACCGGGGAGCTGTTTTTT. The V gene is TRBV6-6, the J gene TRBJ2-2; 7 nucleotides line up with TRBD2. The length of the CDR3 is 13 residues. Germline CDR1 is MNHNY and CDR2 is SVGAGI (reference sequence). V was pared by 9 bases and J by 3 bases, with 4 bases of the junction left unmatched.

The chain carries TRBV6-1 and TRBJ2-1; a weak D match, TRBD2 (7 bases). V lost 7 bases and J 4 bases, leaving 17 bases between the germline ends. CDR3 length: 15 amino acids. Germline V gene data show CDR1 as MNHNS and CDR2 as SASEGT. The CDR3 DNA is TGTGCCAGCATCCCCTCGGGGGGCCCATACAATGAGCAGTTCTTC. Translation gives CASIPSGGPYNEQFF.

The rearrangement uses TRBV7-6 and TRBJ1-2; no firm D call. The CDR3 totals 15 residues. With 5 bases removed from V and 0 bases from J, the gap between germline ends came to 13 bases. CDR1 and CDR2 (germline): SGHVS, FNYEAQ. The CDR3 nucleotides read TGTGCCAGCAGCCCCTTCGTCGGGTCTAACTATGGCTACACCTTC. Translating it yields CASSPFVGSNYGYTF.

V and J are TRBV10-3 and TRBJ1-1, with D maybe TRBD1 (5 bases). CDR3 size: 11 residues. Per the germline V gene, CDR1 is ENHRY and CDR2 is SYGVKD. V lost 8 bases, J lost 4 bases, and 8 bases lay in between. The CDR3 spells CAIARGTEAFF. CDR3 coding DNA: TGTGCCATCGCGAGGGGCACTGAAGCTTTCTTT.

This clonotype was picked up one time. The V and J genes are TRBV2 and TRBJ1-3, with D unresolved. This CDR3 has 12 amino acids. Germline V CDR1 and CDR2: SNHLY, FYNNEI. Trimming took off 6 bases at V and 5 bases at J, with 8 bases between the two ends. This CDR3 is CASREGRNTIYF. In nucleotides, the CDR3 is TGTGCCAGCAGAGAGGGAAGAAACACCATATATTTT.

This clonotype was picked up a small number of times. V is TRBV7-6 and J is TRBJ1-4; D gene ambiguous. CDR1 is SGHVS and CDR2 is FNYEAQ in the germline V gene. V lost 1 base to trimming and J lost 7 bases, with 16 bases between them. The CDR3 covers 16 residues. The chain's CDR3 is CASSLGSGRLGEKLFF. The DNA for the CDR3 is TGTGCCAGCAGCTTAGGGTCGGGAAGATTAGGTGAAAAACTGTTTTTT. The full variable domain, rest sourced from reference TRBV7-6 and TRBJ1-4, is GAGVSQSPRYKVTKRGQDVALRCDPISGHVSLYWYRQALGQGPEFLTYFNYEAQQDKSGLPNDRFSAERPEGSISTLTIQRTEQRDSAMYRCASSLGSGRLGEKLFFGSGTQLSVL.

The chain links TRBV4-1 to TRBJ2-7, with TRBD1 as a possible D gene (5 bases). V was cut by 1 base and J by 3 bases, with 7 bases left in between. CDR1 and CDR2 (germline): MGHRA, YSYEKL. The CDR3 spans 13 residues. For the CDR3, the DNA is TGCGCCAGCAGCCAAGGACAGAACTACGAGCAGTACGTC. It translates to CASSQGQNYEQYV.

The chain is built from TRBV20-1 and TRBJ2-1, with D possibly TRBD2 on 5 matching bases. V was pared by 2 bases and J by 0 bases, with 17 bases between. The V gene's germline CDR1 is DFQATT and CDR2 SNEGSKA (reference sequence). There are 17 residues in the CDR3. In nucleotides, the CDR3 is TGCAGTGCTAGACACCCCGGGATCCCGAGCTCCTACAATGAGCAGTTCTTC. It codes for CSARHPGIPSSYNEQFF.

This clonotype appeared a few times. This chain joins TRBV19 and TRBJ2-3, with D hard to call. The CDR3 has 12 residues. Trimming removed 5 bases from V and 7 bases from J, with 10 bases in between. Germline CDR1 is LNHDA and CDR2 is SQIVND (reference sequence). The CDR3 sequence is CASSSRGYTQYF. For the CDR3, the DNA is TGTGCCAGTAGTTCACGCGGTTATACGCAGTATTTT. The complete variable domain, with remaining parts taken from reference TRBV19 and TRBJ2-3, reads DGGITQSPKYLFRKEGQNVTLSCEQNLNHDAMYWYRQDPGQGLRLIYYSQIVNDFQKGDIAEGYSVSREKKESFPLTVTSAQKNPTAFYLCASSSRGYTQYFGPGTRLTVL.

This rearrangement joins TRBV4-1 to TRBJ2-2; 7 bases match TRBD2. This CDR3 is built from 14 residues. Germline trimming cut 6 bases from V and 4 bases from J; bases unmatched to any gene: 5. Germline V gene lookup returns CDR1 MGHRA and CDR2 YSYEKL. CDR3 coding DNA: TGCGCCAGCAGGAACTGGGAGGGCACCGGGGAGCTGTTTTTT. Its translation: CASRNWEGTGELFF.

This clonotype came up a few times. This sequence joins TRBV6-1 and TRBJ2-7; 8 bases align to TRBD2. V lost 8 bases to trimming and J lost 3 bases; unmatched junction nucleotides: 6. From germline, CDR1 is MNHNS and CDR2 SASEGT. The CDR3 is made up of 13 amino acids. In DNA form, the CDR3 reads TGTGCCAGCCGCGTCGGGGGGGGCTACGAGCAGTACTTC. Protein product: CASRVGGGYEQYF.

Many counts were recorded for this clonotype. The rearrangement links TRBV7-2 to TRBJ2-7; 14 bases align to TRBD2. CDR1 SGHTA and CDR2 FQGNSA come from the germline V gene. The CDR3 runs to 17 residues. Trimming removed 1 base from V and 4 bases from J; junction bases left unmatched: 6. CDR3: CASSLVGTSGGSYEQYF. CDR3 nucleotide sequence: TGTGCCAGCAGCTTAGTTGGGACTAGCGGGGGATCTTACGAGCAGTACTTC.

This clonotype was seen ten or more times. V is TRBV7-2 and J is TRBJ2-1; D is uncertain. This CDR3 is 16 amino acids long. V dropped 1 base and J dropped 0 bases, with 10 bases sitting between them. Germline CDR1 and CDR2: SGHTA and FQGNSA. CDR3 region: CASSLGAPRSYNEQFF. The CDR3 DNA reads TGTGCCAGCAGCTTAGGAGCGCCCCGCTCCTACAATGAGCAGTTCTTC.

This clonotype was detected a few times. The V call is TRBV10-2, the J call TRBJ1-2, with D possibly being TRBD1 (5 bases). The CDR3 loop spans 15 amino acids. CDR1 is WSHSY, CDR2 SAAADI, per germline. The V and J ends lost 3 bases and 1 base respectively, with 12 bases between them. The CDR3, as DNA: TGCGCCAGCAGTGATCCCAGGGACCTTAACTATGGCTACACCTTC. It specifies CASSDPRDLNYGYTF.

The rearrangement joins TRBV7-9 to TRBJ2-7; D could derive from TRBD1 or TRBD2 (5 bases each). This CDR3 spans 14 amino acids. Trimming shortened V by 4 bases and J by 2 bases, and 12 bases separated the two germline ends. The germline gives CDR1 SEHNR, CDR2 FQNEAQ (reference sequence). CDR3 loop: CASSSGTKAYEQYV. CDR3 DNA sequence: TGTGCCAGCAGCTCCGGGACGAAAGCCTACGAGCAGTACGTC.

CDR3 in DNA: TGTGCCAGCAGCGCGGACAGCCGGAGCTCCTACGAGCAGTACTTC. Protein sequence: CASSADSRSSYEQYF. The chain has TRBV7-8 and TRBJ2-7; D is possibly TRBD1 (6 bases). Germline assignment: CDR1 SGHVS and CDR2 FQNEAQ. Trimming removed 5 bases at V and 0 bases at J, with 14 bases between. The CDR3 is 15 amino acids.

Of note for this clonotype: Its ends do not fully match the called genes, so a read error is possible. The rearrangement links TRBV5-3 to TRBJ2-1, with unresolved D. TRBV5-3 is reported as an ORF; its role is uncertain. CDR3 length equals 15 residues. This CDR3 is CASSFAWSSYNEQFF. The CDR3, as DNA: TGTGCCAGCAGCTTCGCCTGGAGCTCCTACAATGAGCAGTTCTTC.

A note on this clonotype: At one end, the junction sequence differs from germline, possibly due to a read error. The chain carries TRBV4-1 and TRBJ1-5; D not resolved. Germline V gives CDR1 MGHRA, CDR2 YSYEKL. The CDR3 is made up of 22 amino acids. The CDR3 protein is CASSQDPFRHSVSNHHNRPQHF. The DNA for the CDR3 is TGCGCCAGCAGCCAAGATCCCTTTCGGCACAGCGTCTCTAATCACCACAATCGGCCCCAGCATTTT.

This clonotype has only a few counts. V is TRBV11-3 and J is TRBJ2-3; D gene uncertain. CDR1 is SGHNT and CDR2 is YENEEA in the germline V gene. CDR3 length equals 13 residues. Trimming left V 1 base short and J 3 bases short, with 5 bases between. The CDR3 reads CASSLVVTDTQYF. For the CDR3, the DNA is TGTGCCAGCAGCTTAGTGGTGACAGATACGCAGTATTTT.

This clonotype showed up many times. The chain couples TRBV6-5 to TRBJ2-3; 12 bases match TRBD2. The CDR3 sequence is 16 residues long. After removal of 0 bases from V and 6 bases from J, the junction contained 4 bases not matched to a gene. Germline values: CDR1 MNHEY, CDR2 SVGAGI. Written as DNA, the CDR3 is TGTGCCAGCAGTTACTCATCTAGCGGGGGGGCGGATACGCAGTATTTT. The encoded protein is CASSYSSSGGADTQYF.

This rearrangement joins TRBV24-1 to TRBJ2-7, with D perhaps matching TRBD1 (7 bases). V was pared by 0 bases and J by 6 bases, with 17 bases between. Germline lookup yields CDR1 KGHDR and CDR2 SFDVKD. This CDR3 contains 16 residues. The CDR3 region has the DNA TGTGCCACCAGTGATTTGGGCGGGACAGTAGACTGCGAGCAGTACGTC. This codes for CATSDLGGTVDCEQYV.

This clonotype has ten or more counts. V and J are TRBV7-8 and TRBJ2-7; D unclear. Germline-derived CDR1 and CDR2 are SGHVS and FQNEAQ. This CDR3 is 13 amino acids long. The germline V and J ends were trimmed by 3 bases and 5 bases, with 11 bases remaining between them. CDR3 nucleotides: TGTGCCAGCAGCTTGGCCCGGACGAACGAGCAGTACTTC. Protein sequence: CASSLARTNEQYF.

Points on this clonotype: One base away lies a much larger clone, so this may be a sequencing read error. V and J are TRBV11-2 and TRBJ1-2; 8 bases line up with TRBD1. Per the germline V gene, CDR1 is SGHAT and CDR2 is FQNNGV. This CDR3 has 13 residues. In nucleotides, the CDR3 is TGTGTCAGCAGCTTGCGCGGACAGGGCTTCCACACCTTC. Its protein product is CVSSLRGQGFHTF.

In this sample, this clonotype turned up a few times. This rearrangement joins TRBV24-1 to TRBJ2-3; D possibly matches TRBD1 or TRBD2 (5 bases each). The CDR3 totals 14 residues. V was cut by 10 bases and J by 3 bases, with 16 bases left in between. Germline CDR1 KGHDR, CDR2 SFDVKD. In nucleotides, the CDR3 is TGTGCCACGAGTCCGGGACGCAGAACAGATACGCAGTATTTT. Protein sequence: CATSPGRRTDTQYF.

This sequence joins TRBV19 and TRBJ2-6, with D unresolved. V dropped 2 bases and J dropped 5 bases, with 13 bases sitting between them. The CDR3 length is 16 residues. In germline, CDR1 is LNHDA, CDR2 SQIVND (reference sequence). CDR3 region: CASSISVLRWANVLTF. CDR3 bases: TGTGCCAGTAGTATATCGGTTCTACGGTGGGCCAACGTCCTGACTTTC.

The V and J genes are TRBV4-1 and TRBJ2-1, with D possibly being TRBD2 (6 bases). The length of the CDR3 is 14 residues. V dropped 3 bases and J dropped 7 bases, with 13 bases sitting between them. Germline V gene data show CDR1 as MGHRA and CDR2 as YSYEKL. The CDR3 sequence: CASSHPGTSNEQFF. CDR3 nucleotide sequence: TGCGCCAGCAGCCACCCCGGGACTTCGAATGAGCAGTTCTTC.

The rearrangement links TRBV27 to TRBJ1-3, with 7 bases fitting TRBD1. Per germline, CDR1 MNHEY and CDR2 SMNVEV (reference sequence). CDR3 length: 16 amino acids. The ends lost 2 bases at V and 0 bases at J; junction bases unmatched: 4. The DNA of the CDR3 is TGTGCCAGCAGTTTAAAAGGGGGCCACTCTGGAAACACCATATATTTT. As protein: CASSLKGGHSGNTIYF.

The rearrangement joins TRBV7-9 to TRBJ1-2; D not certain. Between the trimmed V and J ends, which lost 2 bases and 6 bases, there was a span of 10 bases. Per the germline V gene, CDR1 is SEHNR and CDR2 is FQNEAQ (reference sequence). The CDR3 is made up of 13 amino acids. The CDR3 DNA reads TGTGCCAGCAGCTTACGAAACTTCGATGGCTACACCTTC. Amino acids: CASSLRNFDGYTF.

V is TRBV27 and J is TRBJ1-5; a weak D match, TRBD1 (5 bases). Deletions cut 3 bases from V and 3 bases from J, with 12 bases between. Germline-derived CDR1 and CDR2 are MNHEY and SMNVEV (reference sequence). CDR3 size: 15 residues. CDR3 nucleotide sequence: TGTGCCAGCAGTTTGTTCAGGGAAGACAATCAGCCCCAGCATTTT. It encodes CASSLFREDNQPQHF.

The chain carries TRBV12-3 or TRBV12-4 and TRBJ1-1, with D unresolved. This CDR3 has 15 amino acids. V was cut by 3 bases and J by 0 bases, with 11 bases left in between. CDR3: CASSFNFGLNTEAFF. As DNA, the CDR3 is TGTGCCAGCAGTTTTAACTTTGGGTTGAACACTGAAGCTTTCTTT.

As for this clonotype: A much more abundant neighbour one base away suggests this may be a read error. The gene calls are TRBV7-2 and TRBJ2-1; 7 bases match TRBD2. This CDR3 region has 16 residues. Per germline, CDR1 SGHTA and CDR2 FQGNSA. In DNA, the CDR3 is TGTGCCAGCAGCTTCCCTCTGGGCGGGGGTGGGAATGAGCAGATCTTC. Residues: CASSFPLGGGGNEQIF.